The next 21 T cell receptor beta chains were all read from a single sample in a study of shared clonotypes between healthy human individuals. Naive CD8 cells comprised CD45RO-negative, CCR7-positively selected cells, excluding terminally differentiated effector memory CD45RA+ cells. Assay: immunoSEQ multiplex PCR; the TCRdb copy retains only in-frame clones and omits some. The table includes a few million clones, just over 90% detected once. The sample was naive CD8+ T cells from PBMCs. The receptors derive from a man aged 18 to 29 in good health. Some clones in this sample may be carry-over from other donors' samples.

The rearrangement uses TRBV19 and TRBJ1-1; D not resolved. CDR3 length: 13 residues. Germline V lookup: CDR1 LNHDA, CDR2 SQIVND (reference sequence). V was clipped by 3 bases and J by 5 bases, with 10 bases between them. In DNA, the CDR3 is TGTGCCAGTAGTATCGGGAAGAGAACTGAAGCTTTCTTT. It is translated as CASSIGKRTEAFF. Drawing the rest from reference TRBV19 and TRBJ1-1, the complete variable domain is DGGITQSPKYLFRKEGQNVTLSCEQNLNHDAMYWYRQDPGQGLRLIYYSQIVNDFQKGDIAEGYSVSREKKESFPLTVTSAQKNPTAFYLCASSIGKRTEAFFGQGTRLTVV.

This rearrangement joins TRBV7-8 to TRBJ2-1; D not certain. V was trimmed by 5 bases and J by 8 bases, leaving 16 bases between them. The CDR3 sequence is 14 residues long. The germline V gene encodes CDR1 SGHVS and CDR2 FQNEAQ. DNA for the CDR3: TGTGCCAGCAGCCCGTGGGCCGCTTTAGATGAGCAGTTCTTC. This sequence encodes CASSPWAALDEQFF.

The V and J genes are TRBV28 and TRBJ2-1, with 11 positions matching TRBD2. CDR3 size: 14 residues. V was clipped by 4 bases and J by 6 bases; unmatched bases: 2. The V gene's germline CDR1 is MDHEN and CDR2 SYDVKM. The CDR3 here is CASSSGLAGNEQFF. In DNA, the CDR3 is TGTGCCAGCAGTTCAGGACTAGCGGGCAATGAGCAGTTCTTC.

Note on this clone: Other DNA sequences within the sample encode an identical CDR3. The chain has TRBV11-2 and TRBJ1-2; possibly TRBD1 for D (5 bases). Trimming took 5 bases from V and 4 from J, leaving 8 bases between them. CDR1 and CDR2 (germline): SGHAT, FQNNGV. The CDR3 is 12 residues long. The DNA for the CDR3 is TGTGCCAGCAGCGTAAGGGGCTATGGCTACACCTTC. This sequence encodes CASSVRGYGYTF.

The rearrangement joins TRBV7-2 to TRBJ2-7; tentatively, D is TRBD2 (7 bases). CDR1 and CDR2 from the germline V gene are SGHTA and FQGNSA. This CDR3 has 15 amino acids. V dropped 5 bases and J dropped 1 base, with 15 bases sitting between them. The CDR3 spells CASSLRGRGSYEQYF. The CDR3 region has the DNA TGTGCCAGCAGCCTAAGGGGGAGGGGTTCCTACGAGCAGTACTTC.

This rearrangement joins TRBV7-2 to TRBJ2-5; TRBD2 agrees at 8 bases. CDR1 SGHTA and CDR2 FQGNSA come from the germline V gene. The CDR3 totals 18 residues. V dropped 5 bases and J dropped 1; count of bases not matched to a gene: 15. CDR3 in DNA: TGTGCCAGCAGCGTGACCACAGGTAGCGGGAACTTCCAAGAGACCCAGTACTTC. It yields the protein CASSVTTGSGNFQETQYF.

This sequence joins TRBV2 and TRBJ2-1; 7 bases line up with TRBD2. CDR3 length: 15 amino acids. The V gene end was trimmed by 3 bases and the J gene end by 3 bases; junction bases not matched to a gene: 5. Looked up from germline, CDR1 is SNHLY and CDR2 is FYNNEI. The CDR3 here is CASSDSGGSYNEQFF. CDR3 DNA sequence: TGTGCCAGCAGTGACTCGGGCGGGAGCTACAATGAGCAGTTCTTC.

J is TRBJ1-1 and V is TRBV9; a possible D gene is TRBD1 (5 bases). Germline V gene data show CDR1 as SGDLS and CDR2 as YYNGEE. CDR3 length equals 14 residues. V lost 3 bases and J 1 base, leaving 10 bases between the germline ends. CDR3: CASSGGHRNTEAFF. The DNA for the CDR3 is TGTGCCAGCAGCGGAGGACACCGGAACACTGAAGCTTTCTTT. The full variable domain, rest sourced from reference TRBV9 and TRBJ1-1, is DSGVTQTPKHLITATGQRVTLRCSPRSGDLSVYWYQQSLDQGLQFLIQYYNGEERAKGNILERFSAQQFPDLHSELNLSSLELGDSALYFCASSGGHRNTEAFFGQGTRLTVV.

The CDR3 nucleotides read TGTGCCAGCAGCTTGAGGGACGGTTATCCTTACGAGCAGTACTTC. Protein: CASSLRDGYPYEQYF. V is TRBV11-2 and J is TRBJ2-7; possibly TRBD1 or TRBD2 for D (5 bases each). Trimming pared 3 bases from V and 4 bases from J, leaving 16 bases between. The germline gives CDR1 SGHAT, CDR2 FQNNGV. The CDR3 sequence is 15 residues long.

In its sample, this clone was seen a few times. The chain recombines TRBV4-2 with TRBJ1-1; D unclear. The V end lost 2 bases, the J end lost 5 bases, and 12 bases lay between the germline ends. Germline loops: CDR1 LGHNA, CDR2 YNFKEQ. The CDR3 length is 14 residues. DNA of the CDR3: TGTGCCAGCAGCCAACCCGCGCTCGGGACTGAAGCTTTCTTT. Translated: CASSQPALGTEAFF.

The chain recombines TRBV28 with TRBJ1-5; D unclear. V lost 7 bases to trimming and J lost 0 bases, with 16 bases between them. This CDR3 contains 16 residues. CDR1 is MDHEN and CDR2 is SYDVKM in the germline V gene. CDR3 nucleotide sequence: TGTGCCAGCACTGAAACGAGCCTCTATAGCAATCAGCCCCAGCATTTT. Translated, it gives CASTETSLYSNQPQHF.

Regarding this clone: Distinct nucleotide sequences in the sample also encode this CDR3. The chain is built from TRBV28 and TRBJ2-6; D call uncertain. The CDR3 spans 14 residues. V lost 3 bases and J 0 bases, leaving 3 bases between the germline ends. Looked up from germline, CDR1 is MDHEN and CDR2 is SYDVKM. The CDR3 protein is CASSFPSGANVLTF. CDR3 DNA sequence: TGTGCCAGCAGTTTTCCCTCTGGGGCCAACGTCCTGACTTTC.

The chain employs TRBV4-1 and TRBJ2-7, with 11 bases matching TRBD1. Germline CDR1 MGHRA, CDR2 YSYEKL. Trimming at V came to 3 bases and at J to 5 bases, leaving 6 bases not matched to a gene. The CDR3 extends over 15 amino acids. The CDR3 reads CASSQIGQGADEQYF. The DNA for the CDR3 is TGCGCCAGCAGCCAGATCGGACAGGGGGCCGACGAGCAGTACTTC.

V usage is TRBV7-9 and J usage is TRBJ2-5; TRBD2 might be the D (6 bases). The germline V gene has CDR1 SEHNR and CDR2 FQNEAQ (reference sequence). The CDR3 is 16 amino acids. The V gene lost 5 bases and the J gene lost 4 bases, with 20 bases spanning the gap. The CDR3 DNA follows: TGTGCCAGCAGCGATCGGGACTCGGGGGTTCTAGAGACCCAGTACTTC. It is translated as CASSDRDSGVLETQYF.

This clone has just a few counts. Other DNA sequences of this sample code for an identical CDR3. The chain is built from TRBV27 and TRBJ2-3; D not certain. In germline, CDR1 is MNHEY, CDR2 SMNVEV (reference sequence). The V end was cut by 2 bases, the J end by 6 bases, with 6 bases between. This CDR3 has 12 residues. The CDR3 DNA follows: TGTGCCAGCAGTTTACTGGGGGATACGCAGTATTTT. Translation gives CASSLLGDTQYF.

V is TRBV19 and J is TRBJ2-6; 9 positions agree with TRBD1. Trimming took 0 bases from V and 4 from J; bases not matched to a gene: 7. This CDR3 contains 18 residues. Germline CDR1 LNHDA, CDR2 SQIVND (reference sequence). DNA for the CDR3: TGTGCCAGTAGTATAGATCGGGACAGGGCGGGCGGGGCCAACGTCCTGACTTTC. It codes for CASSIDRDRAGGANVLTF.

V usage is TRBV7-9 and J usage is TRBJ2-7, with D possibly TRBD2 on 6 matching bases. The germline V and J ends were trimmed by 5 bases and 0 bases, with 14 bases remaining between them. Germline V gene data show CDR1 as SEHNR and CDR2 as FQNEAQ (reference sequence). This CDR3 comprises 15 residues. The chain's CDR3 is CASSMTAGPSYEQYF. For the CDR3, the DNA is TGTGCCAGCAGCATGACAGCGGGCCCCTCCTACGAGCAGTACTTC. Supplemented by reference TRBV7-9 and TRBJ2-7, the full variable domain reads DTGVSQNPRHKITKRGQNVTFRCDPISEHNRLYWYRQTLGQGPEFLTYFQNEAQLEKSRLLSDRFSAERPKGSFSTLEIQRTEQGDSAMYLCASSMTAGPSYEQYFGPGTRLTVT.

This rearrangement joins TRBV13 to TRBJ2-3, with 14 positions matching TRBD2. V trimming: 4 bases; J trimming: 3 bases; junction bases outside the gene matches: 6. Germline loops: CDR1 PRHDT, CDR2 FYEKMQ (reference sequence). CDR3 length: 17 residues. The CDR3 here is CASSSVGLAGVTDTQYF. The CDR3 DNA reads TGTGCCAGCAGCTCCGTGGGACTAGCGGGAGTAACAGATACGCAGTATTTT.

The chain combines TRBV7-9 with TRBJ1-1; no firm D call. Germline CDR1 is SEHNR and CDR2 is FQNEAQ (reference sequence). This CDR3 comprises 15 residues. Trimming shortened V by 4 bases and J by 0 bases, and 12 bases separated the two germline ends. The CDR3 is CASSSVSQMNTEAFF. CDR3 sequence (DNA): TGTGCCAGCAGCTCCGTTTCCCAGATGAACACTGAAGCTTTCTTT.

The rearrangement links TRBV7-9 to TRBJ2-1; TRBD2 might be the D (6 bases). The CDR3 is 14 amino acids. Germline V gene lookup returns CDR1 SEHNR and CDR2 FQNEAQ (reference sequence). Between the trimmed V and J ends, which lost 10 bases and 4 bases, there was a span of 17 bases. CDR3 sequence reads: CANELVGRYNEQFF. CDR3 coding DNA: TGTGCCAACGAGTTAGTAGGGAGGTACAATGAGCAGTTCTTC. Full variable domain (remainder filled in from reference TRBV7-9 and TRBJ2-1): DTGVSQNPRHKITKRGQNVTFRCDPISEHNRLYWYRQTLGQGPEFLTYFQNEAQLEKSRLLSDRFSAERPKGSFSTLEIQRTEQGDSAMYLCANELVGRYNEQFFGPGTRLTVL.

The chain is built from TRBV2 and TRBJ2-1; tentative D call: TRBD2 (5 bases). Germline V gives CDR1 SNHLY, CDR2 FYNNEI. The CDR3 has 18 residues. V lost 0 bases, J lost 2 bases, and 17 bases lay in between. CDR3 sequence: CASSEAPPRAEAYNEQFF. CDR3 nucleotides: TGTGCCAGCAGTGAAGCGCCCCCTCGGGCGGAGGCCTACAATGAGCAGTTCTTC.